The clone carrying this TCR beta chain was observed a few times. This specimen belongs to a study of human T cells and chemical hapten exposure. Study-level information: Patients, chiefly female, had alopecia areata, totalis or universalis.

The germline V gene encodes CDR1 SGHNT and CDR2 YYREEE (reference sequence). This CDR3 is built from 16 residues. After removal of 0 bases from V and 4 bases from J, the junction contained 6 bases not matched to a gene. The time point is: pre-sensitization, week 0. Treatment here: therapeutic diphenylcyclopropenone sensitization with weekly scalp DPC. A single record per CDR3 protein comes from TCRdb applying MiXCR to the RACE reads. This repertoire shows more than 250,000 distinct CDR3 sequences, more than 6.5% found once; its top ten account for 2.3%. The sequence was obtained from a woman between 40 and 55 years old with alopecia areata. Some clones in this sample may be carry-over from other donors' samples. Material: whole blood, obtained in connection with sensitization to the hapten diphenylcyclopropenone (DPC). The J gene is TRBJ2-2, the V gene TRBV5-4; TRBD2 matches at 7 bases. The CDR3 sequence is CASSLGLAEATGELFF. CDR3 sequence (DNA): TGTGCCAGCAGCTTGGGTCTAGCGGAAGCCACCGGGGAGCTGTTTTTT.